This T cell receptor beta chain emerged from a study of a mutant IDH1 vaccine in newly diagnosed glioma. Study details: Treated patients, averaging approximately 40 years, were about 60% male and approximately 38% female. Study conclusions and caveats: Induction of immune responses by the vaccine occurred in about 95% of patients. Changes in top peripheral clonotypes did not appear linked to pseudoprogression.

For this clone: No antigen is known for it.

The sample's time point: baseline, week 1 (first vaccination visit). Stated treatment: pre-vaccination baseline after standard-of-care therapy. Donors' newly diagnosed IDH1-mutant WHO grade 3 or 4 astrocytomas lacked nuclear ATRX. This CDR3 region has 15 residues. In germline, CDR1 is LNHDA, CDR2 SQIVND (reference sequence). Trimming cost V 5 bases and J 6 bases; bases outside gene matches: 6. Using immunoSEQ multiplex PCR, the repertoire was profiled, and TCRdb retains in-frame clones only, with some absent. The sample carries 30,000 or so clones, over 70% recorded once. The sequencing here drew on PBMCs, taken from a glioma patient treated with radiotherapy, temozolomide or both. This sequence was found in a man aged 25 to 40 with glioma. This chain uses TRBV19 with TRBJ2-1; 11 nucleotides line up with TRBD2. This chain's CDR3 is CASSPRLAGGNEQFF. The CDR3 nucleotides read TGTGCCAGTAGTCCCCGGCTAGCGGGAGGCAATGAGCAGTTCTTC.